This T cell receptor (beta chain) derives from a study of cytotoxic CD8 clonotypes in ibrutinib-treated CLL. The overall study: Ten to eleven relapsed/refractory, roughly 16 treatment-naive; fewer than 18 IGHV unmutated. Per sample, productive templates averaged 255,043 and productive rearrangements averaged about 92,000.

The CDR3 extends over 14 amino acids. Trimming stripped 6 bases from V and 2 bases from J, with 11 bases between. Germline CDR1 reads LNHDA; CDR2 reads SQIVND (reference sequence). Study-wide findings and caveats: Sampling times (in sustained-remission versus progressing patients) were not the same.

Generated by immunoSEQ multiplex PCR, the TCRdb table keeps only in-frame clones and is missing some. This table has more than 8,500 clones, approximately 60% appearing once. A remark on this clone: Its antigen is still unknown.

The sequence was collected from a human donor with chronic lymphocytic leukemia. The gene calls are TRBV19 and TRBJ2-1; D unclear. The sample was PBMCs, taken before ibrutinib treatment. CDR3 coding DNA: TGTGCCAGTAGGTGGGGTGGGACCTACAATGAGCAGTTCTTC. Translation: CASRWGGTYNEQFF.